These T cell receptor beta chains were read from a single sample in a study of graft-versus-host responses after intestinal transplantation. Measured with immunoSEQ multiplex PCR; TCRdb has only the in-frame clones, and not every one. This sample has about 120,000 clones, with approximately 92% found just once. Antigen specificity for these receptors is unknown. This specimen was unstimulated CD4+ T cells sorted from spleen or lymph node cells, taken before transplant. The receptors shown here come from a human donor who was the organ donor for an intestinal transplant. The CDR3 runs from the conserved cysteine through the conserved F or W. The D gene is left open where the match is weak. A clone size is listed for some rows: how often the clone was seen (once, few, many), or a class if it is expanded.

>TRBV25-1|.|TRBJ1-2|.
CASSESGRYGYTF
TGTGCCAGCAGTGAATCTGGCAGGTATGGCTACACCTTC
>TRBV6-6|TRBD1|TRBJ1-2|.
CASSSGQGNIDGYTF
TGTGCCAGCAGTTCAGGACAGGGTAATATCGATGGCTACACCTTC
>TRBV9|.|TRBJ1-1|once
CASSPGGQLNTEAFF
TGTGCCAGCAGCCCAGGCGGGCAGTTGAACACTGAAGCTTTCTTT
>TRBV10-2|TRBD1|TRBJ2-7|.
CASSEATGGPYEQYF
TGCGCCAGCAGTGAGGCTACAGGGGGCCCCTACGAGCAGTACTTC
>TRBV7-2|.|TRBJ2-7|.
CASSLGAGSHEQYF
TGTGCCAGCAGCTTAGGGGCAGGGTCCCACGAGCAGTACTTC
>TRBV30|TRBD1|TRBJ2-7|.
CAWGDLQGATFF
TGTGCCTGGGGGGATTTACAGGGGGCTACTTTCTTC
>TRBV5-1|TRBD1|TRBJ2-5|.
CASSLGTGGETQYF
TGCGCCAGCAGCTTGGGGACAGGGGGAGAGACCCAGTACTTC
>TRBV12-2|.|TRBJ2-5|.
CASRATRVGNQETQYF
TGTGCAAGTCGCGCTACCCGAGTAGGGAATCAAGAGACCCAGTACTTC
>TRBV4-2|.|TRBJ2-7|.
CASSQDRMREQYF
TGTGCCAGCAGCCAAGATCGGATGCGGGAGCAGTACTTC
>TRBV7-9|.|TRBJ1-1|once
CASSLTGVMNTEAFF
TGTGCCAGCAGCTTAACCGGGGTCATGAACACTGAAGCTTTCTTT
>TRBV7-9|TRBD2|TRBJ2-3|.
CASSPQSGTTDTQYF
TGTGCCAGCAGCCCCCAGAGCGGGACCACAGATACGCAGTATTTT
>TRBV6-6|.|TRBJ2-3|once
CASSYWPGEIPDTQYF
TGTGCCAGCAGTTACTGGCCGGGAGAGATCCCAGATACGCAGTATTTT
>TRBV6-5|.|TRBJ1-1|.
CAAGWGIWTEAFF
TGTGCCGCCGGCTGGGGGATATGGACTGAAGCTTTCTTT
>TRBV7-9|.|TRBJ1-2|.
CASSLGARDRGYTF
TGTGCCAGCAGCTTAGGGGCCAGGGATCGGGGCTACACCTTC
>TRBV20-1|.|TRBJ2-3|.
CSAEQHTQYF
TGCAGTGCTGAGCAACATACGCAGTATTTT
>TRBV19|.|TRBJ1-5|few
CASGILARPQHF
TGTGCCAGTGGGATACTCGCTCGGCCCCAGCATTTT
>TRBV28|.|TRBJ1-1|.
CASSFGGSGTEAFF
TGTGCCAGCAGTTTTGGGGGTTCGGGGACTGAAGCTTTCTTT
>TRBV7-2|.|TRBJ2-1|.
CASSLVGGSYNEQFF
TGTGCCAGCAGCTTAGTAGGAGGTTCCTACAATGAGCAGTTCTTC
>TRBV27|TRBD2|TRBJ2-2|.
CASSLGLAAPKGDTGELFF
TGTGCCAGCAGTTTAGGACTAGCGGCCCCCAAGGGAGACACCGGGGAGCTGTTTTTT
>TRBV6-6|.|TRBJ1-2|.
CASRYRDLGGYTF
TGTGCCAGCAGATACAGGGACCTGGGAGGCTACACCTTC
>TRBV5-1|.|TRBJ2-7|.
CASSSQGYEQYF
TGCGCCAGCAGCTCACAGGGCTACGAGCAGTACTTC
>TRBV7-9|.|TRBJ1-1|.
CASSLGWGNTEAFF
TGTGCCAGCAGCTTGGGATGGGGGAACACTGAAGCTTTCTTT
>TRBV5-5|.|TRBJ2-7|.
CASSAHYEQYF
TGTGCCAGCAGCGCCCACTACGAGCAGTACTTC
>TRBV15|.|TRBJ1-3|.
CATSTGTTGNTIYF
TGTGCCACCAGCACCGGGACGACGGGAAACACCATATATTTT
>TRBV5-8|.|TRBJ1-4|.
CASSFHGGDREKLFF
TGTGCCAGCAGCTTTCACGGGGGGGACCGGGAAAAACTGTTTTTT
>TRBV2|.|TRBJ1-2|.
CASEADSQNYGYTF
TGTGCCAGCGAAGCGGACAGTCAGAACTATGGCTACACCTTC
>TRBV6-5|.|TRBJ1-2|.
CASSYSTRNYGYTF
TGTGCCAGCAGTTACTCGACCAGAAACTATGGCTACACCTTC
>TRBV19|.|TRBJ1-1|.
CASSMQGNTEAFF
TGTGCCAGTAGTATGCAGGGGAACACTGAAGCTTTCTTT
>TRBV10-3|TRBD1|TRBJ1-4|.
CATSRLDRETNEKLFF
TGTGCCACCAGCAGATTGGACAGGGAAACTAATGAAAAACTGTTTTTT
>TRBV29-1|.|TRBJ2-2|.
CSVASPGELFF
TGCAGCGTTGCGAGTCCCGGGGAGCTGTTTTTT
>TRBV4-3|TRBD2|TRBJ2-3|.
CASSQTSGRASADTQYF
TGCGCCAGCAGCCAGACTAGCGGGAGGGCCTCGGCAGATACGCAGTATTTT
>TRBV20-1|.|TRBJ2-5|.
CSARRETQYF
TGCAGTGCCCGCAGGGAGACCCAGTACTTC
>TRBV5-1|TRBD2|TRBJ2-7|.
CASSSRLAGGSYEQYF
TGCGCCAGCAGCTCCCGACTAGCGGGGGGCTCCTACGAGCAGTACTTC
>TRBV29-1|.|TRBJ1-1|once
CSVEVGGGTEAFF
TGCAGCGTTGAAGTTGGCGGGGGCACTGAAGCTTTCTTT
>TRBV28|.|TRBJ1-2|.
CASSFQPFGYTF
TGTGCCAGCAGTTTTCAGCCGTTTGGCTACACCTTC
>TRBV7-2|.|TRBJ2-7|.
CASSLGPNYEQYF
TGTGCCAGCAGCTTAGGACCGAACTACGAGCAGTACTTC
>TRBV29-1|.|TRBJ2-5|.
CSVAGVQETQYF
TGCAGCGTAGCAGGGGTACAAGAGACCCAGTACTTC
>TRBV7-9|TRBD2|TRBJ2-1|.
CASSLPGTSGYNEQFF
TGTGCCAGCAGCTTACCCGGGACTAGCGGGTACAATGAGCAGTTCTTC
>TRBV5-1|TRBD1|TRBJ2-5|once
CASRNGQGQETQYF
TGCGCCAGCAGGAACGGACAGGGGCAAGAGACCCAGTACTTC
>TRBV11-2|.|TRBJ2-3|.
CASSQVGEETTDTQYF
TGTGCCAGCAGCCAGGTGGGTGAGGAGACCACAGATACGCAGTATTTT
>TRBV7-8|TRBD2|TRBJ2-7|.
CASSSLAGASYEQYF
TGTGCCAGCAGCTCTCTGGCGGGAGCCTCGTACGAGCAGTACTTC
>TRBV21-1|.|TRBJ1-4|.
CASSKGDSHNEKLFF
TGTGCCAGCAGCAAAGGGGACAGCCATAATGAAAAACTGTTTTTT
>TRBV2|.|TRBJ1-2|.
CASTRQLANYGYTF
TGTGCCAGCACTAGACAGTTAGCTAACTATGGCTACACCTTC
>TRBV2|.|TRBJ1-2|few
CASSEGGYGYTF
TGTGCCAGCAGTGAGGGGGGCTATGGCTACACCTTC
>TRBV7-6|.|TRBJ2-7|few
CASSWDRPYEQYF
TGTGCCAGCAGCTGGGACCGACCCTACGAGCAGTACTTC
>TRBV5-1|.|TRBJ2-3|.
CASSTQGTDTQYF
TGCGCCAGCAGCACACAGGGAACAGATACGCAGTATTTT
>TRBV6-1|.|TRBJ1-2|few
CASSEVTLANYGYTF
TGTGCCAGCAGTGAAGTAACTCTAGCTAACTATGGCTACACCTTC
>TRBV30|.|TRBJ2-7|.
CAWSEGNRLLSHEQYF
TGTGCCTGGAGTGAGGGTAACCGCCTCCTGTCCCACGAGCAGTACTTC
>TRBV5-1|.|TRBJ2-5|.
CASSLASGETQYF
TGCGCCAGCAGCTTGGCATCGGGGGAGACCCAGTACTTC
>TRBV18|TRBD1|TRBJ2-7|.
CASSPGTGGRDEQYF
TGTGCCAGCTCCCCAGGGACAGGGGGCAGGGACGAGCAGTACTTC
>TRBV20-1|.|TRBJ2-7|.
CSARRDEQYF
TGCAGTGCTAGAAGAGACGAGCAGTACTTC
>TRBV11-2|.|TRBJ2-7|.
CASSSYFGNGAYEQYF
TGTGCCAGCAGCTCGTACTTCGGCAACGGTGCCTACGAGCAGTACTTC
>TRBV19|.|TRBJ1-1|.
CASSIGVGNTEAFF
TGTGCCAGTAGTATAGGGGTAGGGAACACTGAAGCTTTCTTT